This is a list of T cell receptor beta chains from one sample in a study of blood T cell repertoires in COVID-19. The repertoire was sequenced with immunoSEQ multiplex PCR; TCRdb's copy has only in-frame clones and lacks some. Of around 200,000 clones in the sample, about 88% were seen once. Sequencing input: peripheral blood. These receptor sequences come from a man aged 18 to 29 with active or convalescent COVID-19. Each CDR3 is given with its conserved first and last residue. The order of the fields is J gene, D gene, V gene, clone size, CDR3 protein, CDR3 DNA. A D gene is named only where the DNA matches it firmly. Clone size is stated in some rows and not others, as once, few, many or a class when expanded.

TRBJ2-7 | TRBD1 | TRBV6-1 | NA | CASSDPGQGANEQYF | TGTGCCAGCAGTGACCCGGGACAGGGGGCTAACGAGCAGTACTTC
TRBJ1-5 | TRBD1 | TRBV19 | NA | CASSADREGQPQHF | TGTGCCAGTAGCGCGGACAGGGAGGGTCAGCCCCAGCATTTT
TRBJ2-7 | NA | TRBV5-1 | NA | CASSLEGGPYEQYF | TGCGCCAGCAGCTTGGAAGGGGGACCCTACGAGCAGTACTTC
TRBJ1-5 | TRBD1 | TRBV19 | NA | CASRGTGNQPQHF | TGTGCCAGTAGAGGGACAGGGAATCAGCCCCAGCATTTT
TRBJ1-2 | NA | TRBV19 | NA | CASHIGANYGYTF | TGTGCCAGCCACATAGGGGCTAACTATGGCTACACCTTC
TRBJ1-5 | TRBD1 | TRBV4-1 | NA | CASSHALRDRNQPQHF | TGCGCCAGCAGCCATGCCCTCCGGGACAGGAATCAGCCCCAGCATTTT
TRBJ2-1 | TRBD1 | TRBV30 | once | CACSRTGFYEQFF | TGTGCCTGTAGCCGGACAGGGTTTTACGAGCAGTTCTTC
TRBJ1-6 | NA | TRBV10-3 | NA | CAISGGGVNSPLHF | TGTGCCATCAGTGGGGGGGGAGTTAATTCACCCCTCCACTTT
TRBJ2-1 | TRBD1 | TRBV27 | NA | CASSFSAGTEIWEQFF | TGTGCCAGCAGTTTCTCTGCAGGGACAGAAATTTGGGAGCAGTTCTTC
TRBJ1-1 | TRBD1 | TRBV3-1/TRBV3-2 | NA | CASSKSSARTGGAVTEAFF | TGTGCCAGCAGCAAAAGTTCCGCCCGGACAGGGGGCGCGGTTACTGAAGCTTTCTTT
TRBJ2-1 | TRBD2 | TRBV18 | NA | CASSPGLATYNEQFF | TGTGCCAGCTCACCAGGACTAGCGACCTACAATGAGCAGTTCTTC
TRBJ1-4 | NA | TRBV5-4 | NA | CASSGGQLGELFF | TGTGCCAGCTCTGGAGGGCAACTTGGGGAACTGTTTTTT
TRBJ1-1 | TRBD1 | TRBV11-2 | NA | CASRWTGLETFF | TGTGCCAGCAGATGGACAGGGCTAGAAACTTTCTTT
TRBJ2-3 | NA | TRBV5-8 | NA | CASSLSGPATDTQYF | TGTGCCAGCAGCTTGTCAGGTCCAGCCACAGATACGCAGTATTTT
TRBJ1-1 | NA | TRBV14 | few | CASSQRNTEAFF | TGTGCCAGCAGCCAACGTAACACTGAAGCTTTCTTT
TRBJ2-1 | TRBD2 | TRBV7-9 | once | CASSLGGLVSTDEQFF | TGTGCCAGCAGCTTAGGGGGACTAGTATCTACGGATGAGCAGTTCTTC
TRBJ2-7 | TRBD2 | TRBV5-1 | NA | CASSPSSGRLYEQYF | TGCGCCAGCAGCCCCTCTAGCGGGAGGCTTTACGAGCAGTACTTC
TRBJ1-4 | NA | TRBV3-1/TRBV3-2 | NA | CASSQNEGGGNEKLFF | TGTGCCAGCAGCCAAAATGAGGGAGGGGGGAATGAAAAACTGTTTTTT
TRBJ2-5 | TRBD2 | TRBV2 | NA | CASSDLAGGQETQYF | TGTGCCAGCAGTGATCTAGCGGGGGGTCAAGAGACCCAGTACTTC
TRBJ1-5 | NA | TRBV27 | NA | CASRPNVGGNHQPQHF | TGTGCCAGCAGACCTAACGTGGGGGGGAACCATCAGCCCCAGCATTTT
TRBJ1-5 | TRBD1 | TRBV6-2/TRBV6-3 | few | CASSHFQGAQRYSNQPQHF | TGTGCCAGCAGCCACTTCCAGGGGGCTCAGAGGTATAGCAATCAGCCCCAGCATTTT
TRBJ2-1 | TRBD1 | TRBV7-9 | NA | CASSSPRQGPNEQFF | TGTGCCAGCAGCTCACCCCGACAGGGCCCTAATGAGCAGTTCTTC
TRBJ2-5 | NA | TRBV12-5 | NA | CASGLVGQGRETQYF | TGTGCTAGTGGTTTAGTAGGGCAGGGAAGGGAGACCCAGTACTTC
TRBJ2-7 | NA | TRBV7-8 | NA | CASSLDLGVVQGLSYEQYF | TGTGCCAGCAGCTTAGATTTAGGGGTCGTGCAGGGGCTATCCTACGAGCAGTACTTC
TRBJ1-2 | TRBD1 | TRBV30 | NA | CAWRELTGTDGYTF | TGTGCCTGGAGGGAACTCACCGGGACAGATGGCTACACCTTC